The source of this T cell receptor beta chain is a study of control samples from healthy donors and cancer patients. This table comes from immunoSEQ multiplex PCR, and its TCRdb copy is limited to in-frame clones, with some not included. The sample lists 150,000 or so clones, over 85% occurring once. This clone was picked up one time. The CDR3 is 13 amino acids. Germline V gene sequence: CDR1 MNHEY, CDR2 SVGAGI. Trimming left V 4 bases short and J 4 bases short, with 10 bases between. The chain links TRBV6-5 to TRBJ1-1; D is unresolved. The specimen sequenced was blood. This TCR was sampled from a man in his late teens or twenties in good health. The CDR3, as DNA: TGTGCCAGCAGTTCGGGTGGTGCCACTGAAGCTTTCTTT. It is translated as CASSSGGATEAFF.